The 29 T cell receptor beta chains in this list originate from one sample, sequenced in a study of T-cell memory formation after mild COVID-19. Using its own MiXCR run on the 5' RACE reads, TCRdb lists one record per CDR3 protein. The sample yields roughly 110,000 distinct CDR3 sequences, about 15% seen once. Sequenced material: PBMCs or a T cell subset sorted from them (not recorded which). The receptor source for this set is an adult woman who had mild COVID-19 (a few samples of this study predate the infection). Cell type and time point are not known.

The CDR3 reads CASSQDRDADYGYTF. The CDR3 DNA is TGTGCCAGCAGCCAAGATCGGGACGCCGACTATGGCTACACCTTC. V usage is TRBV4-2 and J usage is TRBJ1-2; D possibly corresponds to TRBD1 (5 bases). Trimming took 0 bases from V and 3 from J, leaving 11 bases between them. Looked up from germline, CDR1 is LGHNA and CDR2 is YNFKEQ. The CDR3 loop spans 15 amino acids.

This clonotype was found a few times. CDR3 nucleotides: TGTGCCTGGAGTGTACGGGGAGGAACCTACGAGCAGTACTTC. It yields the protein CAWSVRGGTYEQYF. This rearrangement joins TRBV30 to TRBJ2-7; TRBD2 might be the D (6 bases). V was clipped by 0 bases and J by 2 bases, with 11 bases between them. This CDR3 contains 14 residues. Germline loops: CDR1 GTSNPN, CDR2 SVGIG (reference sequence).

V is TRBV7-6 and J is TRBJ2-1; 16 nucleotides match TRBD2. The germline V gene encodes CDR1 SGHVS and CDR2 FNYEAQ. The length of the CDR3 is 16 residues. With V trimmed by 4 bases and J by 7 bases, 4 bases remained unmatched. The CDR3 protein is CASSSGLAGGPNEQFF. DNA of the CDR3: TGTGCCAGCAGCTCGGGACTAGCGGGGGGGCCAAATGAGCAGTTCTTC.

This clonotype was counted a few times. This chain connects TRBV29-1 to TRBJ2-7; 9 nucleotides agree with TRBD1. V was clipped by 7 bases and J by 3 bases; unmatched bases: 10. The CDR3 is 14 residues long. CDR1 and CDR2 (germline): SQVTM, ANQGSEA. The CDR3 coding sequence is TGCAGCGCCCGGACAGGGGCGGGAATCTACGAGCAGTACTTC. It encodes CSARTGAGIYEQYF.

This clonotype came up a few times. The chain uses TRBV11-2 and TRBJ1-5; 7 nucleotides agree with TRBD1. The CDR3 is made up of 14 amino acids. J lost 2 bases, V lost 3 bases, and 1 base had no gene match. Germline V gene data show CDR1 as SGHAT and CDR2 as FQNNGV. CDR3 in amino acids: CASSFGTGNQPQHF. The CDR3 DNA follows: TGTGCCAGCAGCTTCGGGACAGGCAATCAGCCCCAGCATTTT. Drawing the rest from reference TRBV11-2 and TRBJ1-5, the complete variable domain is EAGVAQSPRYKIIEKRQSVAFWCNPISGHATLYWYQQILGQGPKLLIQFQNNGVVDDSQLPKDRFSAERLKGVDSTLKIQPAKLEDSAVYLCASSFGTGNQPQHFGDGTRLSIL.

This chain uses TRBV29-1 with TRBJ2-7; 7 nucleotides line up with TRBD1. The CDR3 runs to 13 residues. Germline assignment: CDR1 SQVTM and CDR2 ANQGSEA. With 4 bases clipped from V and 4 bases from J, the junction kept 7 bases outside the gene matches. The CDR3 coding sequence is TGCAGCGTTGTACCGACAGGGCGATACGAGCAGTACTTC. It is translated as CSVVPTGRYEQYF.

This clonotype has more than one count but fewer than ten. V gene TRBV29-1 combines with J gene TRBJ2-7, with 8 nucleotides matching TRBD2. There are 14 residues in the CDR3. CDR1 is SQVTM, CDR2 ANQGSEA, per germline. Germline trimming cut 3 bases from V and 5 bases from J; bases unmatched to any gene: 9. This chain's CDR3 is CSVDGLAGRHEQYF. DNA of the CDR3: TGCAGCGTTGATGGCCTAGCGGGTCGGCACGAGCAGTACTTC.

This clonotype was recorded only once. The V gene is TRBV5-1, the J gene TRBJ2-3; TRBD2 matches at 8 bases. CDR1 is SGHRS and CDR2 is YFSETQ in the germline V gene. V lost 6 bases to trimming and J lost 4 bases; unmatched junction nucleotides: 7. The CDR3 is made up of 14 amino acids. The CDR3 here is CASTPGGGADTQYF. The DNA of the CDR3 is TGCGCCAGCACCCCGGGAGGGGGGGCAGATACGCAGTATTTT.

In this sample, this clonotype turned up a few times. This chain connects TRBV16 to TRBJ1-2; D not certain. The ends were cut back, 2 bases at V and 1 base at J, with 8 bases in the middle. The CDR3 spans 14 residues. CDR1 is KGHSY and CDR2 is FQNENV in the germline V gene. The chain's CDR3 is CASSQRQDNYGYTF. The CDR3, as DNA: TGTGCCAGCAGCCAAAGGCAAGATAACTATGGCTACACCTTC.

This clonotype came up a few times. V is TRBV24-1 and J is TRBJ2-3; unclear D gene. The V end was cut by 0 bases, the J end by 6 bases, with 6 bases between. The CDR3 runs 13 residues. CDR1 and CDR2 from the germline V gene are KGHDR and SFDVKD. The CDR3 DNA is TGTGCCACCAGTGATTTGCATTGGGATACGCAGTATTTT. Its protein product is CATSDLHWDTQYF.

The table lists this clonotype with a few counts. The chain links TRBV7-6 to TRBJ2-4; possibly TRBD1 or TRBD2 for D (5 bases each). Trimming left V 1 base short and J 0 bases short, with 16 bases between. The CDR3 runs to 18 residues. Germline loops: CDR1 SGHVS, CDR2 FNYEAQ. The CDR3 region is CASSLEFLAGGAKNIQYF. CDR3 bases: TGTGCCAGCAGCTTAGAATTCCTTGCTGGGGGAGCCAAAAACATTCAGTACTTC.

The chain is built from TRBV5-1 and TRBJ2-4; TRBD1 or TRBD2 may be the D gene (5 bases each). The CDR3 is 11 residues long. Trimming pared 4 bases from V and 15 bases from J, leaving 14 bases between. Germline CDR1 SGHRS, CDR2 YFSETQ. CDR3 residues: CASSQGTYTYF. The DNA for the CDR3 is TGCGCCAGCAGCCAAGGGACCTACACGTACTTC.

This clonotype was picked up one time. V gene TRBV27 combines with J gene TRBJ2-2; D gene uncertain. Germline CDR1 and CDR2: MNHEY and SMNVEV (reference sequence). The CDR3 covers 14 residues. The V gene lost 5 bases and the J gene lost 4 bases, with 11 bases spanning the gap. The CDR3 region has the DNA TGTGCCAGCAGTCCCCTCACCTTCACCGGGGAGCTGTTTTTT. This codes for CASSPLTFTGELFF.

The V call is TRBV19, the J call TRBJ1-1; D perhaps matches TRBD1 (5 bases). In germline, CDR1 is LNHDA, CDR2 SQIVND (reference sequence). The CDR3 extends over 12 amino acids. Trimming left V 3 bases short and J 6 bases short, with 8 bases between. CDR3 in amino acids: CASSIGGSEAFF. The CDR3 DNA follows: TGTGCCAGTAGTATCGGGGGATCTGAAGCTTTCTTT.

This rearrangement joins TRBV10-3 to TRBJ2-7; 8 bases agree with TRBD1. V lost 0 bases to trimming and J lost 3 bases; unmatched junction nucleotides: 4. This CDR3 contains 15 residues. The V gene's germline CDR1 is ENHRY and CDR2 SYGVKD. In DNA, the CDR3 is TGTGCCATCAGTGAGTCAGGGACAGGATTCTACGAGCAGTACTTC. It yields the protein CAISESGTGFYEQYF.

This chain connects TRBV7-9 to TRBJ1-1; the match to TRBD1 covers 8 bases. CDR3 length: 13 residues. Germline V CDR1 and CDR2: SEHNR, FQNEAQ (reference sequence). The junction had 3 bases not matched to a gene; V was cut back by 3 bases and J by 6 bases. CDR3 amino acids: CASSFPGGPEAFF. The DNA for the CDR3 is TGTGCCAGCAGCTTCCCAGGGGGCCCTGAAGCTTTCTTT.

This clonotype was found a few times. This rearrangement joins TRBV24-1 to TRBJ1-5; 8 bases map to TRBD1. CDR3 length: 16 residues. Germline V gene data show CDR1 as KGHDR and CDR2 as SFDVKD. The V gene end was trimmed by 3 bases and the J gene end by 1 base; junction bases not matched to a gene: 4. The CDR3 loop reads CATSDPRGPSNQPQHF. CDR3 in DNA: TGTGCCACCAGTGATCCCAGGGGGCCCAGCAATCAGCCCCAGCATTTT.

The genes are TRBV6-2 or TRBV6-3 and TRBJ1-1; no firm D call. Trimming stripped 0 bases from V and 6 bases from J, with 11 bases between. Germline-derived CDR1 and CDR2 are MNHEY and SVGEGT. This CDR3 region has 14 residues. CDR3 DNA: TGTGCCAGCAGTTACTCGTTCCGGGTAGCTGAAGCTTTCTTT. Translation: CASSYSFRVAEAFF.

The chain links TRBV27 to TRBJ2-7; 10 bases agree with TRBD2. The CDR3 spans 15 residues. CDR1 and CDR2 from the germline V gene are MNHEY and SMNVEV (reference sequence). Unmatched junction bases numbered 7, after V lost 5 bases and J lost 3 bases. CDR3 sequence (DNA): TGTGCCAGCAGTGATCTAGCGGGGGAAAACTACGAGCAGTACTTC. Amino acid sequence: CASSDLAGENYEQYF.

The J gene is TRBJ2-7, the V gene TRBV9; perhaps TRBD2 as D (6 bases). The CDR3 contains 17 residues. The germline V gene has CDR1 SGDLS and CDR2 YYNGEE. V lost 0 bases, J lost 6 bases, and 22 bases lay in between. Here the CDR3 reads CASSVGGRLREPVEQYF. The CDR3 DNA reads TGTGCCAGCAGCGTAGGCGGTCGACTACGGGAGCCGGTCGAGCAGTACTTC.

This rearrangement joins TRBV7-9 to TRBJ1-1; D is perhaps TRBD1 (5 bases). Trimming shortened V by 5 bases and J by 0 bases, and 13 bases separated the two germline ends. In germline, CDR1 is SEHNR, CDR2 FQNEAQ (reference sequence). The CDR3 spans 15 residues. The CDR3 reads CASSPPGAMNTEAFF. DNA for the CDR3: TGTGCCAGCAGCCCGCCCGGGGCTATGAACACTGAAGCTTTCTTT.

J is TRBJ2-1 and V is TRBV5-1; a possible D gene is TRBD2 (5 bases). Trimming stripped 0 bases from V and 6 bases from J, with 10 bases between. The CDR3 contains 14 residues. CDR1 and CDR2 from the germline V gene are SGHRS and YFSETQ. CDR3 region: CASSLEGLVNEQFF. CDR3 in DNA: TGCGCCAGCAGCTTGGAAGGACTTGTCAATGAGCAGTTCTTC.

The J gene is TRBJ1-5, the V gene TRBV20-1, with TRBD1 matching over 10 bases. CDR1 DFQATT and CDR2 SNEGSKA come from the germline V gene (reference sequence). This CDR3 is built from 15 residues. The J segment lost 7 bases and the V segment lost 6 bases, leaving 12 bases of the junction unmatched. CDR3 protein: CSASQGTGESQPQHF. The CDR3 DNA reads as TGCAGTGCCAGCCAAGGGACAGGGGAATCGCAGCCCCAGCATTTT.

The chain uses TRBV30 and TRBJ1-1; TRBD1 agrees at 7 bases. V gave up 4 bases and J gave up 0 bases; unmatched junction bases: 5. The CDR3 sequence is 14 residues long. Germline-derived CDR1 and CDR2 are GTSNPN and SVGIG (reference sequence). The chain's CDR3 is CAWNGGQMNTEAFF. The CDR3, as DNA: TGTGCCTGGAATGGGGGACAGATGAACACTGAAGCTTTCTTT.

At least ten counts were recorded for this clonotype. This chain links TRBV6-6 with TRBJ2-3; D gene unclear. Between the trimmed V and J ends, which lost 6 bases and 6 bases, there was a span of 7 bases. This CDR3 is built from 11 residues. Germline-derived CDR1 and CDR2 are MNHNY and SVGAGI (reference sequence). In nucleotides, the CDR3 is TGTGCCAGCAGCTACGGGGATACGCAGTATTTT. Residues: CASSYGDTQYF.

The V gene is TRBV6-5, the J gene TRBJ2-1, with 11 nucleotides matching TRBD2. V was clipped by 6 bases and J by 5 bases; unmatched bases: 3. This CDR3 comprises 14 residues. Germline CDR1 is MNHEY and CDR2 is SVGAGI. CDR3 region: CASRGTSGHNEQFF. CDR3 nucleotide sequence: TGTGCCAGCAGAGGGACTAGCGGTCACAATGAGCAGTTCTTC.

The chain couples TRBV20-1 to TRBJ2-3; D is possibly TRBD1 (6 bases). V lost 1 base and J 0 bases, leaving 17 bases between the germline ends. CDR1 DFQATT and CDR2 SNEGSKA come from the germline V gene (reference sequence). The CDR3 runs 17 residues. The CDR3 bases are TGCAGTGCTAGAGGACGACAGGAGGAACAAAGCACAGATACGCAGTATTTT. It encodes CSARGRQEEQSTDTQYF.

This clonotype was seen ten or more times. The V and J genes are TRBV12-3 or TRBV12-4 and TRBJ2-2; perhaps TRBD1 as D (6 bases). The V end lost 3 bases, the J end lost 1 base, and 9 bases lay between the germline ends. The length of the CDR3 is 15 residues. CDR3 in DNA: TGTGCCAGCAGTTTGCTGGGACAGAACACCGGGGAGCTGTTTTTT. Translating gives CASSLLGQNTGELFF.

J is TRBJ2-1 and V is TRBV5-8; TRBD2 agrees at 9 bases. The CDR3 totals 17 residues. V shed 0 bases and J 4 bases; nucleotides not matched to a gene: 8. Germline CDR1 and CDR2: SGHTS and YDEGEE. In DNA form, the CDR3 reads TGTGCCAGCAGCTTGGGACTCGGCGGGAGGGTTTACAATGAGCAGTTCTTC. Its protein product is CASSLGLGGRVYNEQFF.